These 20 T cell receptor beta chains were all obtained from the same sample, sequenced in a study of blood T cells in healthy people across ages. Primers used in a second PCR of roughly 6 to 11 cycles were a sample-barcoded 5' primer and a J-beta primer mix. MiXCR, applied by TCRdb to the 5' RACE reads, yields one record per CDR3 protein. The sample holds over 600,000 distinct CDR3 sequences, around 21% seen once. Material: blood. The receptor set was obtained from an older man in good health.

The sample holds many counts of this clonotype. The genes are TRBV20-1 and TRBJ1-4; no reliable D call. This CDR3 contains 12 residues. CDR1 and CDR2 (germline): DFQATT, SNEGSKA (reference sequence). V was cut by 5 bases and J by 7 bases, with 11 bases left in between. This chain's CDR3 is CSAWERSEKLFF. CDR3 nucleotides: TGCAGTGCTTGGGAGAGGTCTGAAAAACTGTTTTTT.

This clonotype was detected only once. The chain uses TRBV20-1 and TRBJ2-5, with TRBD2 matching over 10 bases. With the DNA end fitting TRBJ2-1 better, the J assignment may be wrong. Germline V CDR1 and CDR2: DFQATT, SNEGSKA (reference sequence). This CDR3 is built from 14 residues. CDR3 sequence: CSANLLAGGYEQFF. The CDR3 coding sequence is TGCAGTGCTAACCTCTTAGCGGGAGGCTATGAGCAGTTCTTC.

The chain employs TRBV7-9 and TRBJ1-1; perhaps TRBD1 as D (5 bases). Germline V gene lookup returns CDR1 SEHNR and CDR2 FQNEAQ (reference sequence). The CDR3 is 12 residues long. CDR3 region: CVYSRGTTEAFF. CDR3 in DNA: TGTGTATACTCTCGGGGGACCACTGAAGCTTTCTTT.

This clonotype was picked up a small number of times. The genes are TRBV14 and TRBJ2-1; 8 bases are shared with TRBD2. V lost 4 bases and J lost 12; bases outside the gene matches: 2. From germline, CDR1 is SGHDN and CDR2 FVKESK. The CDR3 consists of 11 residues. As DNA, the CDR3 is TGTGCCAGCAGCCGAGCGGGAGCGCAGTTCTTC. This sequence encodes CASSRAGAQFF.

This clonotype came up a few times. The chain couples TRBV28 to TRBJ2-2; 7 positions agree with TRBD2. V shed 8 bases and J 4 bases; nucleotides not matched to a gene: 4. The germline CDR1 and CDR2 sequences are MDHEN and SYDVKM. The CDR3 has 13 residues. CDR3 nucleotides: TGTGCCAGCTGGGGAGGGAGCACCGGGGAGCTGTTTTTT. It yields the protein CASWGGSTGELFF.

CDR3 DNA: TGCAGTGCTACCAACCCGGGGAGACCCTACGAGCAGTACTTC. Protein: CSATNPGRPYEQYF. The chain carries TRBV20-1 and TRBJ2-7; TRBD2 might be the D (5 bases). Trimming stripped 4 bases from V and 2 bases from J, with 15 bases between. CDR1 and CDR2 from the germline V gene are DFQATT and SNEGSKA (reference sequence). CDR3 size: 14 residues.

This clonotype was found a few times. This CDR3 reads CASSPLGHLDGLAKNIQYF. In DNA, the CDR3 is TGTGCCAGCAGTCCATTGGGACATTTGGATGGACTAGCCAAAAACATTCAGTACTTC. The J gene is TRBJ2-4, the V gene TRBV27, with D possibly being TRBD1 (6 bases). Trimming cost V 5 bases and J 0 bases, with 23 bases left between them. Germline assignment: CDR1 MNHEY and CDR2 SMNVEV (reference sequence). This CDR3 contains 19 residues.

This chain connects TRBV29-1 to TRBJ1-2; D uncertain. The germline V gene has CDR1 SQVTM and CDR2 ANQGSEA. CDR3 length: 12 residues. The V gene lost 4 bases and the J gene lost 4 bases, with 10 bases spanning the gap. CDR3 protein: CSVAPGGYGYTF. The CDR3 DNA sequence: TGCAGCGTTGCCCCCGGTGGCTATGGCTACACCTTC. The full variable domain, its missing parts supplied by reference TRBV29-1 and TRBJ1-2, is SAVISQKPSRDICQRGTSLTIQCQVDSQVTMMFWYRQQPGQSLTLIATANQGSEATYESGFVIDKFPISRPNLTFSTLTVSNMSPEDSSIYLCSVAPGGYGYTFGSGTRLTVV.

The DNA of the CDR3 is TGCGCCAGCAGCTTGGTAGGAGGCGGGGAGCTGTTTTTT. It yields the protein CASSLVGGGELFF. J is TRBJ2-2 and V is TRBV5-1; D is perhaps TRBD2 (5 bases). This CDR3 spans 13 amino acids. The germline CDR1 and CDR2 sequences are SGHRS and YFSETQ. Trimming stripped 0 bases from V and 7 bases from J, with 7 bases between.

J is TRBJ2-5 and V is TRBV6-2 or TRBV6-3; weak D call: TRBD2 (6 bases). The DNA matches TRBJ2-7 better at its end, which makes the J call doubtful. This CDR3 has 12 residues. Germline V lookup: CDR1 MNHEY, CDR2 SVGEGT. The DNA of the CDR3 is TGTGCCAGCACCTACGGGAGTTACGAGCAGTACTTC. Amino acids: CASTYGSYEQYF.

V usage is TRBV7-4 and J usage is TRBJ1-4, with D tentatively TRBD1 (6 bases). Germline V gives CDR1 SGHVT, CDR2 SQSDAQ. V gave up 5 bases and J gave up 5 bases, with 18 bases separating them. This CDR3 has 16 residues. This CDR3 reads CASSLARGRRNEKLFF. In DNA form, the CDR3 reads TGTGCCAGCAGCCTGGCCAGGGGAAGGAGGAATGAAAAACTGTTTTTT.

This chain connects TRBV11-3 to TRBJ2-1, with D possibly matching TRBD2 (5 bases). The CDR3 length is 13 residues. V shed 1 base and J shed 9 bases, with 10 bases lying between them. Germline assignment: CDR1 SGHNT and CDR2 YENEEA. This CDR3 is CASSLGRSGEQFF. The DNA of the CDR3 is TGTGCCAGCAGCTTAGGGAGGTCGGGTGAGCAGTTCTTC.

This sequence joins TRBV20-1 and TRBJ2-7; TRBD2 matches at 9 bases. Germline V gene sequence: CDR1 DFQATT, CDR2 SNEGSKA (reference sequence). Trimming at V came to 0 bases and at J to 0 bases, leaving 6 bases not matched to a gene. The CDR3 covers 16 residues. CDR3 protein: CSARDRLAGNSYEQYF. In nucleotides, the CDR3 is TGCAGTGCTAGAGATCGGCTAGCGGGGAACTCCTACGAGCAGTACTTC.

About this clonotype: Relative to the germline gene, one junction end is altered; a read error may explain this. The chain carries TRBV25-1 and TRBJ2-7; D may be TRBD2 (5 bases). This CDR3 has 12 amino acids. Looked up from germline, CDR1 is MGHDK and CDR2 is SYGVNS. DNA of the CDR3: TGTGCCAGCAGTGAAGCCTACAATGAGCGGTTCTTC. This translates into CASSEAYNERFF.

This chain uses TRBV12-3 or TRBV12-4 with TRBJ2-3; perhaps TRBD2 as D (5 bases). V lost 7 bases to trimming and J lost 7 bases, with 12 bases between them. This CDR3 has 12 amino acids. Here the CDR3 reads CASKIGVNTQYF. CDR3 nucleotides: TGTGCCAGCAAAATCGGGGTAAATACGCAGTATTTT.

This clonotype was counted once. This chain joins TRBV2 and TRBJ2-1, with 9 bases that match TRBD1. TRBJ2-7 matches the DNA end more closely, so the J call is doubtful. The germline V gene encodes CDR1 SNHLY and CDR2 FYNNEI. The CDR3 is 16 amino acids. The CDR3 region has the DNA TGTGCCAGCAGTCAAAAAATGGGACAGGGAGTATACGAGCAGTACTTC. It encodes CASSQKMGQGVYEQYF.

This clonotype was detected only a few times. This chain joins TRBV25-1 and TRBJ2-5; 11 positions agree with TRBD1. The J call is uncertain, as TRBJ2-7 better fits the DNA end. The germline V gene encodes CDR1 MGHDK and CDR2 SYGVNS. The CDR3 totals 16 residues. The CDR3 DNA follows: TGTGCCAGCAGTGATCCTAGGACAGGGGGCTTTTACGAGCAGTACTTC. It yields the protein CASSDPRTGGFYEQYF.

This clonotype was observed a few times. The chain recombines TRBV27 with TRBJ1-2; no firm D call. The CDR3 is 13 residues long. V shed 3 bases and J shed 4 bases, with 9 bases lying between them. Germline CDR1 is MNHEY and CDR2 is SMNVEV (reference sequence). The DNA for the CDR3 is TGTGCCAGCAGTTTGCACGATGGCTATGGCTACACCTTC. This codes for CASSLHDGYGYTF.

This clonotype showed up just a few times. The chain links TRBV5-1 to TRBJ2-5, with 8 bases identical to TRBD2. Germline V gene data show CDR1 as SGHRS and CDR2 as YFSETQ. V lost 4 bases to trimming and J lost 4 bases; unmatched junction nucleotides: 12. This CDR3 is 16 amino acids long. In nucleotides, the CDR3 is TGCGCCAGCAGCCTGAATCCAGCGGGAGAGGGAGAGACCCAGTACTTC. Amino acids: CASSLNPAGEGETQYF.

The V call is TRBV5-1, the J call TRBJ1-6; 9 nucleotides match TRBD1. The germline V gene has CDR1 SGHRS and CDR2 YFSETQ. CDR3 length equals 15 residues. The ends lost 8 bases at V and 5 bases at J; junction bases unmatched: 8. As DNA, the CDR3 is TGCGCCAGTACGGATAGGACAGGGGATAATTCACCCCTCCACTTT. Translating gives CASTDRTGDNSPLHF.